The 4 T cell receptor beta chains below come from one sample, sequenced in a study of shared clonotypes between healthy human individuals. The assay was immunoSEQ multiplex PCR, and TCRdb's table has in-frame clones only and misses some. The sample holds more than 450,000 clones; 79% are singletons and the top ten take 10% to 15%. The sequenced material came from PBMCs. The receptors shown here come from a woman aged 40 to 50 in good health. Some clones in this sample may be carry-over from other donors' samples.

CDR3 DNA sequence: TGCGCCAGCAGCTTGGGGCCTAGCGGGAGGGCCTCCTACAATGAGCAGTTCTTC. Translated: CASSLGPSGRASYNEQFF. The rearrangement links TRBV5-1 to TRBJ2-1; TRBD2 aligns across 12 bases. Looked up from germline, CDR1 is SGHRS and CDR2 is YFSETQ. The ends lost 0 bases at V and 0 bases at J; junction bases unmatched: 4. The CDR3 contains 18 residues.

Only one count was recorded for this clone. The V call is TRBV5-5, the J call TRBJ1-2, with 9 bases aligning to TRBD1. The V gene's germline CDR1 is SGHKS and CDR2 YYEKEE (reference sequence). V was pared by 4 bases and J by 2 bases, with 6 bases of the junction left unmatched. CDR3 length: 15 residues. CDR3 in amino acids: CASSARDRVNYGYTF. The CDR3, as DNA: TGTGCCAGCAGCGCCCGGGACAGGGTAAACTATGGCTACACCTTC.

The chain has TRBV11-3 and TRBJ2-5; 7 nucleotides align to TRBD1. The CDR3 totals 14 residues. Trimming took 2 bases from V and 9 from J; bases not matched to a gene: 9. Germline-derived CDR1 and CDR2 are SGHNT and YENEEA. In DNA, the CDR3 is TGTGCCAGCAGCTTATTTCAGGGGGTTGAGGCCCAGTACTTC. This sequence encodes CASSLFQGVEAQYF.

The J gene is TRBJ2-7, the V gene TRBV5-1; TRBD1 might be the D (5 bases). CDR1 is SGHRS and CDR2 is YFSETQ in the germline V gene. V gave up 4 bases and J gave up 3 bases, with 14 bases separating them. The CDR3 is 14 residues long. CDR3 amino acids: CASSPYSQGYEQYF. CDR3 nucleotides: TGCGCCAGCAGCCCCTATTCCCAGGGCTACGAGCAGTACTTC.